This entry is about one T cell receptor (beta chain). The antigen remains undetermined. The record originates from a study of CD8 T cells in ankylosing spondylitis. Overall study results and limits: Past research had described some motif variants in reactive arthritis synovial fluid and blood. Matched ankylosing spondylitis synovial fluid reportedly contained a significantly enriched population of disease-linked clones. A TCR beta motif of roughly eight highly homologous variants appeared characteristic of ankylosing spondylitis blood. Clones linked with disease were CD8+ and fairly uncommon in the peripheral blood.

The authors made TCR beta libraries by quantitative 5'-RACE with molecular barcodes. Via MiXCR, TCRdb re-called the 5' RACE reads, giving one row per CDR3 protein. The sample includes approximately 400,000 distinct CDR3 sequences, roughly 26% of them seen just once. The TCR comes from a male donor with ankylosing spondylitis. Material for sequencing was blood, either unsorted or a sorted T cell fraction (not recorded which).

As DNA, the CDR3 is TGTGCCAGCAGCCGTCCCAGTTACAATACGCAGTATTTT. It specifies CASSRPSYNTQYF. The chain carries TRBV3-1 and TRBJ2-3; D remains ambiguous. Germline V gives CDR1 LGHDT, CDR2 YNNKEL (reference sequence). This CDR3 is 13 amino acids long. Trimming shortened V by 4 bases and J by 7 bases, and 12 bases separated the two germline ends.